This T cell receptor (beta chain) was sequenced in a study of neurological immune-mediated disorders. There are many counts of this clonotype. What it binds is not known. 5'RACE with 10-nucleotide random UMIs produced the cDNA. TCRdb ran MiXCR on the 5' RACE reads and lists one entry per CDR3 protein. The sample lists some 77,000 distinct CDR3 sequences, approximately 13% seen once, with approximately 4.2% in the top ten. Stated time point: longitudinal time-point 1 (baseline). Stored at -80 C, 2 million PBMCs were the source of the unsorted libraries. Overall study results and limits: HTLV-1-associated myelopathy had the most TCR clonal expansion, and multiple sclerosis had the least, less than healthy controls.

V lost 7 bases and J lost 3, with 15 bases in between. This CDR3 spans 15 amino acids. The V gene is TRBV12-3 or TRBV12-4, the J gene TRBJ2-2, with D possibly TRBD2 on 6 matching bases. The clonotype comes from a female donor with HTLV-1-associated myelopathy (HAM/TSP). The sequenced sample consisted of PBMCs. The CDR3 is CASTFRGGDTGELFF. Here the CDR3 DNA reads TGTGCCAGCACCTTTAGAGGAGGGGACACCGGGGAGCTGTTTTTT.